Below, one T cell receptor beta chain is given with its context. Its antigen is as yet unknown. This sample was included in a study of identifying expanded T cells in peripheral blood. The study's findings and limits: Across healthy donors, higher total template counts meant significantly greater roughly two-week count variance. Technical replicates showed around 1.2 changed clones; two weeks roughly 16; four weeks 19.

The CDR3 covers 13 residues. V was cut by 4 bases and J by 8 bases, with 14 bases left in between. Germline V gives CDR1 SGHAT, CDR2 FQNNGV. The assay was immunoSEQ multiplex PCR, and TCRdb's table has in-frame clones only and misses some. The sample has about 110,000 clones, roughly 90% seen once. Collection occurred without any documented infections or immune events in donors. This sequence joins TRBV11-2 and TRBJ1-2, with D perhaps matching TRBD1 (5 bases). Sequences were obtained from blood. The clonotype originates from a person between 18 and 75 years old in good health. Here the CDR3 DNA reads TGTGCCAGCAGCTCCCCGGGACTCAGGGGCTACACCTTC. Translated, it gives CASSSPGLRGYTF.